These 23 T cell receptor beta chains were sequenced from one sample in a study of T cells in Graves' hyperthyroidism and ophthalmopathy. The investigators amplified TCR beta CDR3 regions from RNA transcripts. Researchers ran a first-round RT-PCR on the TCR CDR3 using the HTBI primer set. One entry per CDR3 protein results from TCRdb running MiXCR on the multiplex PCR reads. The sample shows hundreds of thousands of distinct CDR3 sequences, roughly 15% of them seen only once. The sequenced sample consisted of blood. These receptors came from a woman aged 40-49 years with Graves' ophthalmopathy.

This chain uses TRBV30 with TRBJ1-1; the match to TRBD1 covers 9 bases. CDR1 is GTSNPN, CDR2 SVGIG, per germline (reference sequence). The CDR3 has 20 amino acids. The V segment lost 3 bases and the J segment 3 bases; nucleotides outside the gene matches: 23. The CDR3: CAWSHRRGRQGDRRYTEAFF. In DNA, the CDR3 is TGTGCCTGGAGCCATAGACGTGGTCGACAGGGGGATAGGAGGTACACTGAAGCTTTCTTT.

This clonotype was observed many times. The chain is built from TRBV29-1 and TRBJ1-2; no clear D. Trimming shortened V by 3 bases and J by 7 bases, and 15 bases separated the two germline ends. The germline V gene has CDR1 SQVTM and CDR2 ANQGSEA. The CDR3 is 13 residues long. DNA for the CDR3: TGCAGCGTTGACTTTTGGGGAAGCAGTGGCTACACCTTC. Translation gives CSVDFWGSSGYTF.

V is TRBV6-2 or TRBV6-3 and J is TRBJ1-6, with unresolved D. CDR1 MNHEY and CDR2 SVGEGT come from the germline V gene. Trimming removed 7 bases from V and 0 bases from J, with 10 bases in between. There are 15 residues in the CDR3. Here the CDR3 DNA reads TGTGCCAGCAAGAGCGGGAGCTCCTATAATTCACCCCTCCACTTT. Residues: CASKSGSSYNSPLHF.

This clonotype was counted ten times or more. V usage is TRBV7-9 and J usage is TRBJ2-5; D possibly corresponds to TRBD1 (6 bases). This CDR3 is 14 amino acids long. V gave up 1 base and J gave up 5 bases, with 11 bases separating them. Germline values: CDR1 SEHNR, CDR2 FQNEAQ (reference sequence). CDR3 residues: CASSLGDTRETQYF. CDR3 DNA: TGTGCCAGCAGCTTAGGGGACACTCGGGAGACCCAGTACTTC. The full variable domain, in which reference TRBV7-9 and TRBJ2-5 provide the parts outside the CDR3, is DTGVSQNPRHKITKRGQNVTFRCDPISEHNRLYWYRQTLGQGPEFLTYFQNEAQLEKSRLLSDRFSAERPKGSFSTLEIQRTEQGDSAMYLCASSLGDTRETQYFGPGTRLLVL.

This clonotype came up many times. The V and J genes are TRBV7-9 and TRBJ1-2; D possibly corresponds to TRBD1 (5 bases). Germline loops: CDR1 SEHNR, CDR2 FQNEAQ (reference sequence). V lost 5 bases to trimming and J lost 8 bases, with 15 bases between them. CDR3 length: 13 amino acids. The CDR3 spells CASSPRDLGGYTF. CDR3 bases: TGTGCCAGCAGCCCACGGGACCTGGGGGGCTACACCTTC.

At least ten counts were recorded for this clonotype. The J gene is TRBJ2-7, the V gene TRBV28, with D perhaps TRBD1 (7 bases). The CDR3 extends over 14 amino acids. CDR1 and CDR2 from the germline V gene are MDHEN and SYDVKM. Trimming stripped 6 bases from V and 3 bases from J, with 15 bases between. The CDR3 DNA reads TGTGCCAGCAGACCCCAGGGGGGCGTCTACGAGCAGTACTTC. Translation gives CASRPQGGVYEQYF.

In its sample, this clonotype was seen many times. The chain has TRBV19 and TRBJ1-5; maybe TRBD1 (6 bases). The CDR3 runs to 13 residues. The V gene lost 6 bases and the J gene lost 7 bases, with 13 bases spanning the gap. Germline V gives CDR1 LNHDA, CDR2 SQIVND (reference sequence). Written as DNA, the CDR3 is TGTGCCAGTAGAATAACAGGGATCCAGCCCCAGCATTTT. Its translation is CASRITGIQPQHF.

This clonotype was seen ten or more times. The CDR3 DNA reads as TGTGCCAGCACCCAATCCGGTGGGTCCTACAATGAGCAGTTCTTC. Protein product: CASTQSGGSYNEQFF. The J gene is TRBJ2-1, the V gene TRBV12-3 or TRBV12-4; D is uncertain. The germline V and J ends were trimmed by 7 bases and 1 base, with 14 bases remaining between them. The CDR3 covers 15 residues.

In this sample, this clonotype turned up many times. This sequence joins TRBV27 and TRBJ1-2; 7 bases fit TRBD1. Losses at the gene ends were 6 bases for V and 7 bases for J; bases not matched to a gene: 8. CDR1 and CDR2 from the germline V gene are MNHEY and SMNVEV (reference sequence). The CDR3 runs to 13 residues. The CDR3 region has the DNA TGTGCCAGCAGGACAGGGCGGGATATTGGCTACACCTTC. Translated: CASRTGRDIGYTF.

In this sample, this clonotype turned up a few times. The junction does not match germline at one end; this may be a read error. The genes are TRBV2 and TRBJ2-1; TRBD1 aligns across 9 bases. In germline, CDR1 is SNHLY, CDR2 FYNNEI. The CDR3 contains 13 residues. The CDR3 nucleotides read TGTGCCAGCAGCGGACAGGGGTACAATGAGCAGTCCTTC. Its translation: CASSGQGYNEQSF.

The CDR3 loop reads CASSSYPGTGACEQYF. CDR3 coding DNA: TGTGCCAGCAGCTCCTATCCGGGGACAGGAGCCTGCGAGCAGTACTTC. The chain links TRBV11-1 to TRBJ2-7; 8 nucleotides line up with TRBD1. CDR1 is SGHAT and CDR2 is FQDESV in the germline V gene (reference sequence). The V and J ends lost 4 bases and 6 bases, in that order; junction bases with no gene match: 14. The CDR3 is 16 residues long. Full variable domain (remainder filled in from reference TRBV11-1 and TRBJ2-7): EAEVAQSPRYKITEKSQAVAFWCDPISGHATLYWYRQILGQGPELLVQFQDESVVDDSQLPKDRFSAERLKGVDSTLKIQPAELGDSAMYLCASSSYPGTGACEQYFGPGTRLTVT.

This clonotype showed up many times. This chain links TRBV7-8 with TRBJ2-7; 11 nucleotides line up with TRBD1. CDR3 length: 16 amino acids. With V trimmed by 5 bases and J by 0 bases, 6 bases remained unmatched. In germline, CDR1 is SGHVS, CDR2 FQNEAQ. This CDR3 reads CASSLGGTGGSYEQYF. Written as DNA, the CDR3 is TGTGCCAGCAGCCTAGGGGGGACAGGGGGCTCCTACGAGCAGTACTTC.

This clonotype has only a few counts. The genes are TRBV28 and TRBJ2-3; unclear D gene. The CDR3 sequence is 15 residues long. Germline CDR1 MDHEN, CDR2 SYDVKM. V gave up 4 bases and J gave up 0 bases, with 11 bases separating them. The CDR3, as DNA: TGTGCCAGCAGTTCCGTGACCCCTAGCACAGATACGCAGTATTTT. This encodes CASSSVTPSTDTQYF.

There are many counts of this clonotype. The chain couples TRBV28 to TRBJ1-1; 7 positions agree with TRBD1. The CDR3 extends over 15 amino acids. The V segment lost 5 bases and the J segment 6 bases; nucleotides outside the gene matches: 12. Germline assignment: CDR1 MDHEN and CDR2 SYDVKM. CDR3 in amino acids: CASSILEGAGSEAFF. DNA for the CDR3: TGTGCCAGCAGTATTCTTGAGGGGGCTGGGTCTGAAGCTTTCTTT.

Many counts were recorded for this clonotype. This rearrangement joins TRBV25-1 to TRBJ1-1; a weak D match, TRBD1 (6 bases). V was cut by 4 bases and J by 1 base, with 13 bases left in between. This CDR3 has 15 residues. Germline V gene sequence: CDR1 MGHDK, CDR2 SYGVNS. CDR3 nucleotide sequence: TGTGCCAGCAGTGCGCCCACAGGGCCGAACACTGAAGCTTTCTTT. Encoded protein: CASSAPTGPNTEAFF.

Judged by abundance, this clonotype is medium-sized. The CDR3: CASSYDGAYEQYF. The DNA for the CDR3 is TGTGCCAGCAGTTACGATGGGGCCTACGAGCAGTACTTC. The chain couples TRBV6-2 or TRBV6-3 to TRBJ2-7; D is ambiguous. CDR1 is MNHEY and CDR2 is SVGEGT in the germline V gene. This CDR3 has 13 amino acids. Trimming cost V 2 bases and J 2 bases, with 7 bases left between them.

This clonotype was seen only once. This rearrangement joins TRBV6-5 to TRBJ1-2; D remains unclear. With 4 bases removed from V and 1 base from J, the gap between germline ends came to 7 bases. Germline V gives CDR1 MNHEY, CDR2 SVGAGI. The CDR3 covers 13 residues. The CDR3 region has the DNA TGTGCCAGCAGTTCACGATTTAACTATGGCTACACCTTC. Amino acids: CASSSRFNYGYTF.

This clonotype was counted a few times. The chain uses TRBV2 and TRBJ2-5; D is unresolved. The germline V gene encodes CDR1 SNHLY and CDR2 FYNNEI. This CDR3 contains 11 residues. V lost 9 bases, J lost 5 bases, and 10 bases lay in between. The CDR3 here is CARSAGETQYF. The CDR3 DNA follows: TGTGCCAGATCGGCTGGGGAGACCCAGTACTTC.

This clonotype appeared many times. The J gene is TRBJ2-5, the V gene TRBV29-1, with 7 nucleotides matching TRBD2. J was trimmed by 1 base and V by 3 bases; bases with no gene match: 8. The CDR3 consists of 15 residues. Germline CDR1 and CDR2: SQVTM and ANQGSEA. The CDR3 is CSVEFLADPQETQYF. For the CDR3, the DNA is TGCAGCGTTGAGTTCCTAGCGGACCCCCAAGAGACCCAGTACTTC.

This clonotype was seen repeatedly, ten times or more. The chain is built from TRBV4-1 and TRBJ2-7, with 8 bases identical to TRBD1. Per the germline V gene, CDR1 is MGHRA and CDR2 is YSYEKL. CDR3 length: 15 residues. The V gene end was trimmed by 5 bases and the J gene end by 5 bases; junction bases not matched to a gene: 11. CDR3 protein: CASSYLGQGYDEQYF. The DNA for the CDR3 is TGCGCCAGCAGCTATCTCGGACAGGGTTACGACGAGCAGTACTTC.

Ten or more counts support this clonotype. The chain uses TRBV28 and TRBJ1-2; no clear D. The germline V gene has CDR1 MDHEN and CDR2 SYDVKM. Between the trimmed V and J ends, which lost 3 bases and 5 bases, there was a span of 7 bases. The CDR3 is made up of 12 amino acids. This chain's CDR3 is CASSFRRYGYTF. The CDR3 DNA follows: TGTGCCAGCAGTTTCCGGAGATATGGCTACACCTTC.

This clonotype was counted many times. The rearrangement links TRBV7-9 to TRBJ1-2; D unresolved. This CDR3 has 12 residues. Trimming pared 1 base from V and 5 bases from J, leaving 5 bases between. Germline V gene sequence: CDR1 SEHNR, CDR2 FQNEAQ (reference sequence). In DNA, the CDR3 is TGTGCCAGCAGCTTAGACGAGTATGGCTACACCTTC. This translates into CASSLDEYGYTF. The complete variable domain, with remaining parts taken from reference TRBV7-9 and TRBJ1-2, reads DTGVSQNPRHKITKRGQNVTFRCDPISEHNRLYWYRQTLGQGPEFLTYFQNEAQLEKSRLLSDRFSAERPKGSFSTLEIQRTEQGDSAMYLCASSLDEYGYTFGSGTRLTVV.

This clonotype was found many times. The chain uses TRBV27 and TRBJ2-5, with 14 bases aligning to TRBD2. V gave up 8 bases and J gave up 5 bases; unmatched junction bases: 4. This CDR3 has 14 residues. Germline V gives CDR1 MNHEY, CDR2 SMNVEV (reference sequence). The CDR3 loop is CASGTSGSWETQYF. CDR3 DNA: TGTGCCAGCGGGACTAGCGGGAGCTGGGAGACCCAGTACTTC.